This T cell receptor beta chain was captured in a study of blood T cells in healthy people across ages. A word on this clonotype: The antigen is undetermined.

Next came a second PCR, run for about 6 to 11 cycles, which used a sample-barcoded 5' primer along with a J-beta primer mix. MiXCR, applied by TCRdb to the 5' RACE reads, yields one record per CDR3 protein. This table holds over 600,000 distinct CDR3 sequences, under 25% found once. Findings and limits, study-wide: One million T cells yielded diversity estimates that were considered underestimates. Age showed a roughly linear inverse relationship with TCR beta diversity per million T cells. Naive and antigen-experienced cells were not separated, limiting conclusive comparison. Whereas aged donors had fewer naive CD4+ cells, long-lived donors had more of them and higher diversity.

This CDR3 has 11 amino acids. Germline CDR1 MNHEY, CDR2 SVGAGI. Trimming shortened V by 8 bases and J by 8 bases, and 9 bases separated the two germline ends. Sample: blood. The source is a man in his sixties or seventies in good health. The chain recombines TRBV6-5 with TRBJ2-2; no clear D. The CDR3 region is CASRRSGELFF. The CDR3 region has the DNA TGTGCCAGCCGCCGATCTGGGGAGCTGTTTTTT.